The 11 T cell receptor beta chains listed next were all sequenced from one sample in a study of shared clonotypes between healthy human individuals. Method: immunoSEQ multiplex PCR; TCRdb's copy keeps in-frame clones and lacks some. Altogether fewer than 200,000 clones are present, 60% to 75% being singletons, with the ten largest covering roughly 10%. Sequences were obtained from memory CD4+ T cells sorted from blood. Subset meaning: CD45RA-negative fraction. The receptor source for this set is a young man in good health.

About this clone: At one end, the junction sequence differs from germline, possibly due to a read error. Different DNA sequences within this sample yield the same CDR3. V is TRBV6-5 and J is TRBJ1-1; D is ambiguous. Germline CDR1 and CDR2: MNHEY and SVGAGI. CDR3 length: 14 amino acids. The CDR3 DNA sequence: TGTGCCAGCAGTAATGGGGTGGTTAACCCTGAAGCCTTCTTT. Translating gives CASSNGVVNPEAFF.

Only a few counts were recorded for this clone. CDR3 loop: CASSHSDRANTEAFF. The CDR3 DNA follows: TGTGCCAGCTCGCACTCAGACAGGGCCAACACTGAAGCTTTCTTT. This chain links TRBV18 with TRBJ1-1; the match to TRBD1 covers 7 bases. The germline V gene has CDR1 KGHSH and CDR2 LQKENI. The V segment lost 6 bases and the J segment 2 bases; nucleotides outside the gene matches: 9. The CDR3 length is 15 residues.

The chain joins TRBV10-1 to TRBJ1-5; a weak D match, TRBD1 (5 bases). Germline V gene data show CDR1 as WNHNN and CDR2 as SYGVQD (reference sequence). The CDR3 runs 17 residues. V dropped 4 bases and J dropped 5 bases, with 21 bases sitting between them. CDR3 region: CASSGAQAKGEDQPQHF. CDR3 in DNA: TGCGCCAGCAGTGGGGCACAGGCAAAAGGCGAGGATCAGCCCCAGCATTTT.

The chain combines TRBV7-3 with TRBJ2-5, with a weak D call TRBD1 (5 bases). The ends were cut back, 2 bases at V and 1 base at J, with 8 bases in the middle. The CDR3 sequence is 14 residues long. CDR1 is SGHTA, CDR2 FQGTGA, per germline. In nucleotides, the CDR3 is TGTGCCAGCAGCTTACAGGGCTTCCAAGAGACCCAGTACTTC. Amino acids: CASSLQGFQETQYF.

The chain employs TRBV7-3 and TRBJ2-2; TRBD2 matches at 9 bases. This CDR3 is 15 amino acids long. Trimming removed 3 bases from V and 7 bases from J; junction bases left unmatched: 6. Germline V gives CDR1 SGHTA, CDR2 FQGTGA. For the CDR3, the DNA is TGTGCCAGCAGCTTCGCGGGAGGGCCAGGCGGGGAGCTGTTTTTT. Residues: CASSFAGGPGGELFF.

J is TRBJ1-4 and V is TRBV6-6; 10 bases align to TRBD1. J gave up 4 bases and V 6 bases, and 5 bases lay outside the gene matches. The CDR3 totals 15 residues. Germline CDR1 MNHNY, CDR2 SVGAGI (reference sequence). Here the CDR3 reads CASSDRGQGNEKLFF. As DNA, the CDR3 is TGTGCCAGCAGCGACAGGGGGCAGGGTAATGAAAAACTGTTTTTT.

The chain combines TRBV10-2 with TRBJ2-7, with D maybe TRBD1 (6 bases). Germline V gene lookup returns CDR1 WSHSY and CDR2 SAAADI. The CDR3 length is 16 residues. The V end lost 6 bases, the J end lost 2 bases, and 20 bases lay between the germline ends. The CDR3 here is CASRKGGKGSTYEQYF. CDR3 in DNA: TGCGCCAGCAGAAAAGGGGGTAAGGGGAGCACCTACGAGCAGTACTTC.

This sequence joins TRBV6-5 and TRBJ2-4, with D possibly being TRBD1 or TRBD2 (5 bases each). Germline V gene data show CDR1 as MNHEY and CDR2 as SVGAGI. V dropped 6 bases and J dropped 0 bases, with 12 bases sitting between them. The CDR3 sequence is 15 residues long. The CDR3 DNA follows: TGTGCCAGCAGGGGGACGAAGTTAGCCAAAAACATTCAGTACTTC. Translating it yields CASRGTKLAKNIQYF.

This clone occurred many times. Within the sample, other DNA sequences also encode this same CDR3. This chain joins TRBV28 and TRBJ2-6; D not certain. Per the germline V gene, CDR1 is MDHEN and CDR2 is SYDVKM. Trimming removed 4 bases at V and 0 bases at J, with 13 bases between. The CDR3 has 17 residues. The CDR3 sequence is CASSSPTATSGANVLTF. The CDR3 DNA reads as TGTGCCAGCAGTTCACCGACTGCTACCTCTGGGGCCAACGTCCTGACTTTC.

J is TRBJ2-7 and V is TRBV6-1; TRBD1 aligns across 11 bases. V shed 10 bases and J 1 base; nucleotides not matched to a gene: 9. Germline V gene data show CDR1 as MNHNS and CDR2 as SASEGT. CDR3 length: 15 residues. The CDR3 here is CATETGQGASYEQYF. The CDR3 DNA sequence: TGTGCCACTGAAACCGGACAGGGGGCTTCCTACGAGCAGTACTTC.

V gene TRBV18 combines with J gene TRBJ2-2; the D gene is possibly TRBD1 (7 bases). Germline values: CDR1 KGHSH, CDR2 LQKENI. The CDR3 has 14 residues. The germline V and J ends were trimmed by 6 bases and 2 bases, with 10 bases remaining between them. Written as DNA, the CDR3 is TGTGCCAGCTCGACAGGGACTAACACCGGGGAGCTGTTTTTT. Translated, it gives CASSTGTNTGELFF.